This T cell receptor (beta chain) was sequenced for a study of tumor-infiltrating lymphocytes in primary liver carcinoma (dated by TCRdb to about 2017). Background on the whole study: Of the five patients, three men and two women aged 30 to 69 years, four had hepatocellular carcinoma and one had combined HCC and intrahepatic cholangiocarcinoma. Tumors of the five patients were stage T1-T3 N0M0 with maximum diameters of about 4 to 10 cm. Each sample produced about 3.5 to 8 million productive TCRbeta reads, and read depth showed no significant difference between tissue types. Across five regions of each liver tumor, along with adjacent normal tissue and blood, the study brought together TCRbeta repertoire sequencing, expression microarrays and whole-exome sequencing. A total of roughly 35 specimens from 5 patients, comprising some 25 tumor regions, 5 adjacent noncancerous liver tissues and 5 peripheral blood samples, were covered by TCRbeta repertoire sequencing. Agilent mRNA microarray profiling was performed on the approximately 26 tumor region samples to relate TCRbeta repertoire diversity to the local molecular phenotype. Technical replicate repertoires showed high reproducibility, with mean shared-clone rates roughly 0.87 and correlation coefficients above 0.95. General conclusions and limits of the study: Only 4 or 5 patients were included in the study, and the authors note that the findings should be validated in a larger study. Only the TCR beta chain was sequenced, so true repertoire diversity is likely underestimated because unpaired alpha chains were not captured. Only about 7.5-25% of top clones were found in all five regions of a tumor, suggesting spatial heterogeneity of tumor-infiltrating T cells. Comparison of CD4+ and CD8+ T cell repertoires was precluded by the use of bulk unsorted samples. Consistent with antigen-driven expansion, pairs of tumor regions showed higher repertoire overlap (mean about 35%) than either tumor-adjacent pairs (about 17%) or tumor-blood pairs (roughly 14%). A significantly larger repertoire fraction was made up by the top 250 clones in tumors than in blood (p = 0.039).

Notes on this clonotype: It has no known antigen specificity. No base quality values were provided; no much bigger clone lies one nucleotide off.

Measured from the cysteine to the phenylalanine, the CDR3 is 17 residues long. Only CDR3 DNA is held: 51 bases, read in frame from base 1. Per the germline V gene, LGHNA is the CDR1 and YSLEER is the CDR2. Here V drops 2 bases and J drops 2 bases, and the junction holds 5 bases not matched to any gene. Using a constant-region primer and ProtoScript II reverse transcriptase, TCRbeta-specific cDNA was reverse-transcribed from roughly 500 ng total RNA. TCRbeta libraries were built with three nested multiplex PCR rounds, a slightly modified ARM-PCR procedure. Multiplex TRBV1-TRBV30 forward primers and a Cbeta reverse primer were used in the first two PCR rounds, each of which was run for around 9 cycles. Sample barcodes and Illumina adapters were added in a final 25-cycle PCR with Deep VentR polymerase. Before sequencing, amplicons of 200-500 bp were purified from gel using a QIAquick gel extraction kit. An Illumina HiSeq 2500 was used to sequence the TCRbeta amplicons, generating 250-bp paired-end reads. Per the original workflow: Reads were quality-trimmed with Trimmomatic v0.33, and paired reads were merged with FLASH v1.2.11 to recover full CDR3 sequences. V, D and J germline segments were assigned to the rearranged TCRbeta sequences by MiGEC v1.2.1b. Clonotype statistics and Shannon-Wiener diversity indices were computed with VDJtools v1.0.0. Except for diversity analysis, only each sample's 250 most abundant clonotypes were used in subsequent analyses to reduce sampling bias. Starting from the raw public reads, TCRdb applied fastp trimming at Q25, assembled clones with MiXCR and retained in-frame beta chains. Every entry covers one CDR3 protein and lists the most common genes and DNA from its rows. These V and J calls originate from TCRdb's pipeline instead of the authors' own analysis. The sample table records about 210,000 distinct CDR3 sequences; around 85% of these occur just once. The top ten constitute less than 20% of the sample.

Without any cell sorting, total RNA and DNA were co-extracted from approximately 22-30 mg of bulk tissue using the AllPrep DNA/RNA mini kit. Five patients with histopathologically diagnosed primary liver carcinoma underwent surgical resection in China between late 2015 and 2016. Chronic HBV infection was present in the patients, and the patients were treatment-naive at sampling. Five spatially separated regions were sampled per tumor: superior, inferior, left-lateral and right-lateral poles, plus the tumor centre. According to histology, viable tumor cells made up more than 85% of every tumor sample. Fresh tumor and adjacent tissue pieces were bisected; one half was stored in RNAlater at -80°C, the other sent for histology.

Recombination linked TRBV4-3 to TRBJ1-3; 11 central bases correspond to TRBD1. The source material was tumor tissue from primary liver carcinoma. This receptor was taken from a man in his forties with primary liver carcinoma and hepatitis B virus infection. The CDR3 region reads CASSQTRGQGAGNTIYF. DNA sequence: TGCGCCAGCAGCCAAACACGGGGACAGGGGGCTGGAAACACCATATATTTT.